The entry below describes one T cell receptor (beta chain). What it binds is unknown. These data originate in a study of T cell responses to AZD1222 COVID-19 vaccine. Looking at the study overall: Pooling was applied to second doses at about 4 or about 12 weeks.

Trimming took 7 bases from V and 4 from J; bases not matched to a gene: 7. The germline CDR1 and CDR2 sequences are MNHEY and SVGAGI. The CDR3 sequence is 14 residues long. Findings of the study overall: Donors were largely white British and mainly female; clonal diversity was possibly underestimated. Spike regions recognized by vaccine-associated CD4 TCRs spanned the protein, led by 160-218 and 743-854.

Clones were sequenced by immunoSEQ multiplex PCR, and TCRdb holds only the in-frame ones, with some missing. The profile shows about 140,000 clones, 80% to 95% of them singletons. Source: peripheral blood, taken on day 0 of AZD1222 vaccination. The TCR comes from an adult in good health. The chain carries TRBV6-5 and TRBJ1-2; 9 nucleotides align to TRBD1. CDR3 sequence reads: CASTQTGGGYGYTF. DNA of the CDR3: TGTGCCAGCACCCAGACAGGGGGTGGCTATGGCTACACCTTC.